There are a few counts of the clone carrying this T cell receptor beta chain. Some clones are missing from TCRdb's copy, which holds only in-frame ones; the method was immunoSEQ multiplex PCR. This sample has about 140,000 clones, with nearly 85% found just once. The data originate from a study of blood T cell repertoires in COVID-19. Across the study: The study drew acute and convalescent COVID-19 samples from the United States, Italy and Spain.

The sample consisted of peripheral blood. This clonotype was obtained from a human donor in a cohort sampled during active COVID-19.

The CDR3 sequence is CASRSIHRGTSGNTIYF. CDR3 bases: TGTGCCAGTAGGTCAATTCACAGGGGTACCTCTGGAAACACCATATATTTT. V gene TRBV19 combines with J gene TRBJ1-3; 7 bases are shared with TRBD1. The CDR3 has 17 amino acids. Looked up from germline, CDR1 is LNHDA and CDR2 is SQIVND (reference sequence). The V segment lost 6 bases and the J segment 0 bases; nucleotides outside the gene matches: 11.